Detailed here is one T cell receptor beta chain. RNA was extracted with the RNeasy kit, and a quantity of roughly 0.5 to 1 ug was reverse transcribed using random hexamers. Amplification of TCR beta CDR3 by immunoSEQ multiplex PCR spanned 54 Vbeta and 13 Jbeta. TCRdb analysed the immunoSEQ multiplex PCR reads with MiXCR anew, one entry per CDR3 protein. The sample carries 160,000 or so distinct CDR3 sequences, approximately 96% recorded once. The data originate from a study of CD8 T cells in Susac syndrome. The sample consisted of CD8+ T cells from PBMCs. The receptor was isolated from a human donor with multiple sclerosis.

The CDR3 spells CASSSPRTGGQETEAFF. CDR3 DNA: TGTGCCAGCAGCTCTCCGAGGACAGGCGGGCAAGAAACTGAAGCTTTCTTT. The J gene is TRBJ1-1, the V gene TRBV28, with TRBD1 matching over 7 bases. V trimming: 6 bases; J trimming: 5 bases; junction bases outside the gene matches: 18. Germline V gene data show CDR1 as MDHEN and CDR2 as SYDVKM. This CDR3 has 17 amino acids.